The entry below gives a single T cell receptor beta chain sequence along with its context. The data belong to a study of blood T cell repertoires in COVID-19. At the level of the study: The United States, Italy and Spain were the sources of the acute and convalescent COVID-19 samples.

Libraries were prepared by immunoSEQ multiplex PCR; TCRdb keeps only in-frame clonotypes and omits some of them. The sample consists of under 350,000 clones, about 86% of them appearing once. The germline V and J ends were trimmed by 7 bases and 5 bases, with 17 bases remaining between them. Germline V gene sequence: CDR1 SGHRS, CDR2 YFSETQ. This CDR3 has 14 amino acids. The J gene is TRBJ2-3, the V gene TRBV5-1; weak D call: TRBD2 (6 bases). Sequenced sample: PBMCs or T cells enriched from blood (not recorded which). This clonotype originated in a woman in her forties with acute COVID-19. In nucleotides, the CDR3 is TGCGCCAGCGCCCCGCGGGGTGATAAAGATACGCAGTATTTT. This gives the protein CASAPRGDKDTQYF.